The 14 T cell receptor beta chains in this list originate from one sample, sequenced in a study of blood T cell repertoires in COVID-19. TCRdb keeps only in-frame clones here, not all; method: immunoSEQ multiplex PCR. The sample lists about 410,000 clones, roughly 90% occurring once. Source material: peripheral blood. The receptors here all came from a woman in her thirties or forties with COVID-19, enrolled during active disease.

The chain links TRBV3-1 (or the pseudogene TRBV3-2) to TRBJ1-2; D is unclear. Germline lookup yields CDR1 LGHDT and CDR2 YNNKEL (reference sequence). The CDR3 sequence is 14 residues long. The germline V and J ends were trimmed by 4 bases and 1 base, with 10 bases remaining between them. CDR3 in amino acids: CASSPLTYNYGYTF. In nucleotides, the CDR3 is TGTGCCAGCAGCCCCTTGACATATAACTATGGCTACACCTTC.

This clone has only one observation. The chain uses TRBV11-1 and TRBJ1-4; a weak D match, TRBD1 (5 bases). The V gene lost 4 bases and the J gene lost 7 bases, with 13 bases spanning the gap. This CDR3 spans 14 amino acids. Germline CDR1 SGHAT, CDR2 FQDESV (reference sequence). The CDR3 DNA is TGTGCCAGCAGCTCACGACAGAGTATTGAAAAACTGTTTTTT. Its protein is CASSSRQSIEKLFF.

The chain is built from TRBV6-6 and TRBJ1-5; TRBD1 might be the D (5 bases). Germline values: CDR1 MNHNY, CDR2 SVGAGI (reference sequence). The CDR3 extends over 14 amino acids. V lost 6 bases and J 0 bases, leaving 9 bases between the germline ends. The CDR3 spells CASRRQNSNQPQHF. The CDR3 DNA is TGTGCCAGCAGGAGACAGAATAGCAATCAGCCCCAGCATTTT.

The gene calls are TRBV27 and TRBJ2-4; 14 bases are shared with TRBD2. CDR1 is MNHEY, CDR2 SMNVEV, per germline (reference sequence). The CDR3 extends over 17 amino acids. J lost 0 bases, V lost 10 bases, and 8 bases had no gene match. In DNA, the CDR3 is TGTGCCACCCGGGGACTAGCGGGAGCGGGAGCCAAAAACATTCAGTACTTC. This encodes CATRGLAGAGAKNIQYF.

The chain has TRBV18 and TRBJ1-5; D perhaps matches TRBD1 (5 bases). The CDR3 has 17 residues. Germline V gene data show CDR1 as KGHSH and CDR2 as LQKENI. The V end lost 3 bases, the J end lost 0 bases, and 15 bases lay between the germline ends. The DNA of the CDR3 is TGTGCCAGCTCACCTAACCTGCAGGGATATAGCAATCAGCCCCAGCATTTT. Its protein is CASSPNLQGYSNQPQHF.

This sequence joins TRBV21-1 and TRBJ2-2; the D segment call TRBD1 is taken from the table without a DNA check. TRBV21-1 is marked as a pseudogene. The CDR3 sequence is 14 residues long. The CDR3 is CASHRGPNTGELFF. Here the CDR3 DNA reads TGTGCCAGCCACAGGGGGCCGAACACCGGGGAGCTGTTTTTT.

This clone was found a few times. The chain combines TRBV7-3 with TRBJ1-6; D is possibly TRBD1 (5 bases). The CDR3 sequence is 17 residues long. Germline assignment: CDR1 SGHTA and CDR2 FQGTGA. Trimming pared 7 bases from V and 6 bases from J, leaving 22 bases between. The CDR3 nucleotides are TGTGCCAGCATCCGAGACAGCCTACAAGCTCTTAATTCACCCCTCCACTTT. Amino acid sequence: CASIRDSLQALNSPLHF.

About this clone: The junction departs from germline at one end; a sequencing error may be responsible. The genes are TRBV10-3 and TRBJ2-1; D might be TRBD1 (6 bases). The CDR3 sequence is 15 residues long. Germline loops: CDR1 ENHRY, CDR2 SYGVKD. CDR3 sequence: CAISETPNRVNEQFF. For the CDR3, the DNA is TGTGCCATCAGTGAAACCCCCAACAGGGTCAATGAGCAATTCTTC.

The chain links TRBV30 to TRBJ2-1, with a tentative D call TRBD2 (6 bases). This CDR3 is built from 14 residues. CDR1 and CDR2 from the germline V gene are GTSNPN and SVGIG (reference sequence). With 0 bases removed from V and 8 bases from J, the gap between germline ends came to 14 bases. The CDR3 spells CAWSVSLARDEQFF. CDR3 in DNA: TGTGCCTGGAGTGTCTCCCTAGCGAGGGATGAGCAGTTCTTC.

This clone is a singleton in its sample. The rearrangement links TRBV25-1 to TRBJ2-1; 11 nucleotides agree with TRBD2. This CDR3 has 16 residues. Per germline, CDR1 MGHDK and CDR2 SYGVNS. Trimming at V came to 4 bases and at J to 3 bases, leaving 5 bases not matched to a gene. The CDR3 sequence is CASSVASGGLYNEQFF. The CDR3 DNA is TGTGCCAGCAGTGTTGCTAGCGGGGGGCTCTACAATGAGCAGTTCTTC.

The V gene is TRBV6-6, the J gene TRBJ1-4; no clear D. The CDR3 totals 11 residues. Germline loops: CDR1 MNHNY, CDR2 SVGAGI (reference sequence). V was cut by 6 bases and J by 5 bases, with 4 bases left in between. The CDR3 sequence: CASSMNEKLFF. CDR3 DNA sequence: TGTGCCAGCAGCATGAATGAAAAACTGTTTTTT.

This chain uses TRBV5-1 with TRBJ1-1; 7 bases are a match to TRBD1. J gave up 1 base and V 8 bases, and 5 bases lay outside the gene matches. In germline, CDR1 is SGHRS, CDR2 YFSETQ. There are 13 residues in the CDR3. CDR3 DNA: TGCGCCAGTCGGACAGGAGAGAACACTGAAGCTTTCTTT. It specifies CASRTGENTEAFF.

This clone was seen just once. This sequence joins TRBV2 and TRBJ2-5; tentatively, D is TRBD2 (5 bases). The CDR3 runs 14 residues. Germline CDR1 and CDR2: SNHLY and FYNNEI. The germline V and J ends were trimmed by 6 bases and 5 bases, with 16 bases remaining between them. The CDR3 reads CASRPQEVWETQYF. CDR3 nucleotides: TGTGCCAGCAGACCCCAGGAGGTTTGGGAGACCCAGTACTTC. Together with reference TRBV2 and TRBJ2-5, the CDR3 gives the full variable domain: EPEVTQTPSHQVTQMGQEVILRCVPISNHLYFYWYRQILGQKVEFLVSFYNNEISEKSEIFDDQFSVERPDGSNFTLKIRSTKLEDSAMYFCASRPQEVWETQYFGPGTRLLVL.

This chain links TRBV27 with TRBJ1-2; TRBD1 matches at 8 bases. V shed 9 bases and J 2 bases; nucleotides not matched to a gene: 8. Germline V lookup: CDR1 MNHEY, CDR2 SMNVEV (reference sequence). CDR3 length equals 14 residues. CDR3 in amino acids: CARGNTGGNYGYTF. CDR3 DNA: TGTGCCAGGGGTAACACAGGGGGGAACTATGGCTACACCTTC.